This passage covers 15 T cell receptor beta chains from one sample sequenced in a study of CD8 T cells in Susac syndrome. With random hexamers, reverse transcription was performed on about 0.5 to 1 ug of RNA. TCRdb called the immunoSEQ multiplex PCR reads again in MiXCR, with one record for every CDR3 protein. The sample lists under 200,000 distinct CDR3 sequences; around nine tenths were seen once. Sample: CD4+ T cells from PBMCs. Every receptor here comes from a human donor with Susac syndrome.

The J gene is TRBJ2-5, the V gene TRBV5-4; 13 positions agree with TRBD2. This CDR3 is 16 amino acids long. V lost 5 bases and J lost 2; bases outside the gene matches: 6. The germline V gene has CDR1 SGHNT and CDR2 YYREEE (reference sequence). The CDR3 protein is CASSKGLAGDQETQYF. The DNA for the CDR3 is TGTGCCAGCAGTAAAGGACTAGCGGGGGATCAAGAGACCCAGTACTTC.

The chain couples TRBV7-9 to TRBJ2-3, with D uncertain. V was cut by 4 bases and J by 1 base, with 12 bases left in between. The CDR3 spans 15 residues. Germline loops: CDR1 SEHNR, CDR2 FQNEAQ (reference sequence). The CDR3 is CASSSLLSGTDTQYF. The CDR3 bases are TGTGCCAGCAGCTCCCTATTAAGCGGCACAGATACGCAGTATTTT. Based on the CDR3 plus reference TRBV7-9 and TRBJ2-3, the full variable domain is DTGVSQNPRHKITKRGQNVTFRCDPISEHNRLYWYRQTLGQGPEFLTYFQNEAQLEKSRLLSDRFSAERPKGSFSTLEIQRTEQGDSAMYLCASSSLLSGTDTQYFGPGTRLTVL.

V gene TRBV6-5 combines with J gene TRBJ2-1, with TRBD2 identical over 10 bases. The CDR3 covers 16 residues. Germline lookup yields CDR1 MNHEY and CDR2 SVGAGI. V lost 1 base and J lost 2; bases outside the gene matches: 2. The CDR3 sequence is CASSYFSGGTYNEQFF. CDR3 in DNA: TGTGCCAGCAGTTACTTTAGCGGGGGGACCTACAATGAGCAGTTCTTC.

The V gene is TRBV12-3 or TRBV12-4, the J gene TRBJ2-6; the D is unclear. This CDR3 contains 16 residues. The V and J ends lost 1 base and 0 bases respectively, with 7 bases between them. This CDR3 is CASSLDSNSGANVLTF. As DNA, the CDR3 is TGTGCCAGCAGTTTAGACAGCAACTCTGGGGCCAACGTCCTGACTTTC.

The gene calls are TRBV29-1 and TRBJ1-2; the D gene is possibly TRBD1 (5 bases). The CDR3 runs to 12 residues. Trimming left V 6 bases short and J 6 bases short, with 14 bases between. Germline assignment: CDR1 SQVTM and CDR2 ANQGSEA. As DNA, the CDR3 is TGCAGCGTGGTCGGGCAGGGCCATGGCTACACCTTC. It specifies CSVVGQGHGYTF.

CDR3 nucleotide sequence: TGCAGTGCCATGGGGCTAGCGGGAGGGACCACAGATACGCAGTATTTT. It encodes CSAMGLAGGTTDTQYF. The gene calls are TRBV20-1 and TRBJ2-3, with 12 bases that match TRBD2. This CDR3 comprises 16 residues. J lost 2 bases, V lost 6 bases, and 9 bases had no gene match. From germline, CDR1 is DFQATT and CDR2 SNEGSKA (reference sequence).

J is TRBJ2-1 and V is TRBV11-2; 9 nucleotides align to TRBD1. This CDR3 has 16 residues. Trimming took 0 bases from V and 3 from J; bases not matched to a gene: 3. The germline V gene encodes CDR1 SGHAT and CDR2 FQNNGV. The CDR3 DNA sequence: TGTGCCAGCAGCTTAGAACCGACAGGGGGCTACAATGAGCAGTTCTTC. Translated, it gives CASSLEPTGGYNEQFF.

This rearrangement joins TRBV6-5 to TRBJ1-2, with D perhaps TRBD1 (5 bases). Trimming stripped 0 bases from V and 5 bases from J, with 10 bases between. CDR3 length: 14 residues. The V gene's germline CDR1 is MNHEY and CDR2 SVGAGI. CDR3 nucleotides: TGTGCCAGCAGTTACTCGGCAGGGAGGTATGGCTACACCTTC. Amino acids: CASSYSAGRYGYTF.

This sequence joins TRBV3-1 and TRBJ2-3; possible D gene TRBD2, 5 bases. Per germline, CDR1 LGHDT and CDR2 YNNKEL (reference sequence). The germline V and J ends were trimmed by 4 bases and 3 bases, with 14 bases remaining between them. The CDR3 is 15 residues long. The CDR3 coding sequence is TGTGCCAGCAGCCTAAAACGGGGTGGGACAGATACGCAGTATTTT. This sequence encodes CASSLKRGGTDTQYF.

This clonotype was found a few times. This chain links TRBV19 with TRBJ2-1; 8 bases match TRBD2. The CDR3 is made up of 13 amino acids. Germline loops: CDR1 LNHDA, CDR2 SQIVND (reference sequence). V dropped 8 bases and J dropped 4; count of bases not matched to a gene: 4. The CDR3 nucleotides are TGTGCCAGTTCGGGGGGGCCTTACAATGAGCAGTTCTTC. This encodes CASSGGPYNEQFF.

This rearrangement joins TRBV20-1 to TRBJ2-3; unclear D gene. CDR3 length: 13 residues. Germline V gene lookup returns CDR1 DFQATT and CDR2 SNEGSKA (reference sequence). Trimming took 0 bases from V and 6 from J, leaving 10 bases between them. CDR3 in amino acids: CSARDSRADTQYF. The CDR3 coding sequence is TGCAGTGCTAGAGATTCTAGAGCGGATACGCAGTATTTT.

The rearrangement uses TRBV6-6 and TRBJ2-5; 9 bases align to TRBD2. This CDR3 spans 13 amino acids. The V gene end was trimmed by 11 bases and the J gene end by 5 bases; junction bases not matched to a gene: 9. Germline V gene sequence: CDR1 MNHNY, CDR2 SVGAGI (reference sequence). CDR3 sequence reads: CAESGRRGETQYF. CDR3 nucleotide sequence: TGTGCCGAAAGCGGGAGGCGAGGGGAGACCCAGTACTTC.

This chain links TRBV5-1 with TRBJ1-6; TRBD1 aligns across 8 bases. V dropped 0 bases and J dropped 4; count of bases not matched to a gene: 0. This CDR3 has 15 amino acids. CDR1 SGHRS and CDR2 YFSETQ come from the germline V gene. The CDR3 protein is CASSLGQGYNSPLHF. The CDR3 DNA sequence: TGCGCCAGCAGCTTGGGACAGGGGTATAATTCACCCCTCCACTTT. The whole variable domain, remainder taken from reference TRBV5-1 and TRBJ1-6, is KAGVTQTPRYLIKTRGQQVTLSCSPISGHRSVSWYQQTPGQGLQFLFEYFSETQRNKGNFPGRFSGRQFSNSRSEMNVSTLELGDSALYLCASSLGQGYNSPLHFGNGTRLTVT.

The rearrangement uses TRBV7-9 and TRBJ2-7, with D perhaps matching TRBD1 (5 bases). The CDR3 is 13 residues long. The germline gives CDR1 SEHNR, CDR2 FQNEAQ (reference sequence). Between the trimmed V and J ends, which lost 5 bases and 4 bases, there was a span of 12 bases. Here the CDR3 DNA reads TGTGCCAGCAGCCAATCAGGGTTATACGAGCAGTACTTC. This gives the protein CASSQSGLYEQYF.

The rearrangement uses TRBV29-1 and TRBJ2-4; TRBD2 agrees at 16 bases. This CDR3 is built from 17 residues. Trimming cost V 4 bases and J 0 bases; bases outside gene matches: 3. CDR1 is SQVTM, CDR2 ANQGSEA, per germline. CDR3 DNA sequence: TGCAGCGTTGCCGGGACTAGCGGGAGGGGAGCCAAAAACATTCAGTACTTC. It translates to CSVAGTSGRGAKNIQYF.